This TCR beta chain was observed in a study of shared clonotypes between healthy human individuals. The CDR3 is made up of 16 amino acids. The V segment lost 5 bases and the J segment 3 bases; nucleotides outside the gene matches: 10. The germline V gene has CDR1 SGHNT and CDR2 YYREEE (reference sequence). Only in-frame clones appear in the TCRdb table, and some are missing; sequencing was by immunoSEQ multiplex PCR. The table has about 1.4 million clones, roughly 96% seen once; the top ten hold 1% to 1.5%. This clonotype was obtained from a young man in good health. Sequencing was performed on naive CD4+ T cells sorted from blood. Indicated subset: CD45RA+ positively selected. The chain links TRBV5-4 to TRBJ2-3, with 9 bases aligning to TRBD2. The CDR3 is CASSSVGSGSTDTQYF. DNA for the CDR3: TGTGCCAGCAGTAGCGTAGGTAGCGGGAGTACAGATACGCAGTATTTT.